The 29 T cell receptor beta chains presented below share a single source sample, sequenced in a study of blood T cell repertoires in COVID-19. Data came from immunoSEQ multiplex PCR; TCRdb stores just in-frame clones and leaves some out. The data show about 210,000 clones, around four fifths seen once. What was sequenced was peripheral blood. Every receptor here comes from a woman between 45 and 65 years old with active or convalescent COVID-19.

The J gene is TRBJ2-7, the V gene TRBV5-1; D is uncertain. V lost 7 bases and J lost 2, with 16 bases in between. This CDR3 spans 14 amino acids. Germline V gene sequence: CDR1 SGHRS, CDR2 YFSETQ. CDR3 amino acids: CASYHVSSAYEQYF. For the CDR3, the DNA is TGCGCCAGCTATCACGTTTCGTCGGCCTACGAGCAGTACTTC.

The chain carries TRBV18 and TRBJ1-3, with D hard to call. The CDR3 totals 12 residues. Germline CDR1 reads KGHSH; CDR2 reads LQKENI. Deletions cut 5 bases from V and 4 bases from J, with 6 bases between. This CDR3 reads CASSSRGNTIYF. The CDR3 DNA reads TGTGCCAGCTCATCCAGGGGAAACACCATATATTTT.

The rearrangement joins TRBV10-3 to TRBJ2-7; 8 bases agree with TRBD1. The germline gives CDR1 ENHRY, CDR2 SYGVKD. CDR3 length equals 11 residues. V lost 10 bases to trimming and J lost 6 bases; unmatched junction nucleotides: 5. CDR3 in DNA: TGTGCCACCGGGACAGGAGGCGAGCAGTACGTC. Its translation: CATGTGGEQYV.

The chain carries TRBV6-6 and TRBJ2-6; 9 nucleotides match TRBD1. Losses at the gene ends were 6 bases for V and 4 bases for J; bases not matched to a gene: 7. Germline V gives CDR1 MNHNY, CDR2 SVGAGI (reference sequence). The CDR3 consists of 16 residues. DNA of the CDR3: TGTGCCAGCAGCCGACAGGGGGTACCCGGGGCCAACGTCCTGACTTTC. This sequence encodes CASSRQGVPGANVLTF.

The V gene is TRBV10-2, the J gene TRBJ2-2; the match to TRBD2 covers 12 bases. With 6 bases clipped from V and 2 bases from J, the junction kept 7 bases outside the gene matches. The CDR3 spans 17 residues. The germline gives CDR1 WSHSY, CDR2 SAAADI. The CDR3 nucleotides are TGCGCCAGCAGCTTGACTAGCGGGGGCCTAAACACCGGGGAGCTGTTTTTT. Amino acids: CASSLTSGGLNTGELFF.

The chain couples TRBV6-5 to TRBJ2-5; D is possibly TRBD2 (6 bases). V was clipped by 5 bases and J by 5 bases, with 9 bases between them. This CDR3 is 12 amino acids long. The germline V gene has CDR1 MNHEY and CDR2 SVGAGI. Here the CDR3 reads CASSTSRETQYF. The CDR3 region has the DNA TGTGCCAGCAGTACTAGCCGGGAGACCCAGTACTTC.

The chain links TRBV28 to TRBJ1-2; D call uncertain. The CDR3 contains 14 residues. V lost 1 base and J 4 bases, leaving 10 bases between the germline ends. Per the germline V gene, CDR1 is MDHEN and CDR2 is SYDVKM. CDR3 sequence (DNA): TGTGCCAGCAGTTTATTCACGGGAGGCTATGGCTACACCTTC. Residues: CASSLFTGGYGYTF.

V usage is TRBV6-6 and J usage is TRBJ2-6; D call uncertain. There are 15 residues in the CDR3. The germline V gene has CDR1 MNHNY and CDR2 SVGAGI (reference sequence). V was pared by 1 base and J by 1 base, with 5 bases between. The CDR3 DNA reads TGTGCCAGCAGTTACTTGGAGTCTGGGGCCAACGTCCTGACTTTC. Translation: CASSYLESGANVLTF.

This chain joins TRBV6-6 and TRBJ2-1; tentative D call: TRBD2 (5 bases). The germline V gene has CDR1 MNHNY and CDR2 SVGAGI (reference sequence). This CDR3 is 16 amino acids long. V lost 0 bases and J 4 bases, leaving 13 bases between the germline ends. This chain's CDR3 is CASSYSNSGGYNEQFF. CDR3 DNA sequence: TGTGCCAGCAGTTACTCGAACAGCGGAGGTTACAATGAGCAGTTCTTC.

V usage is TRBV2 and J usage is TRBJ2-7; D is perhaps TRBD2 (5 bases). V was shortened by 0 bases and J by 9 bases, with 21 bases between the two germline ends. The CDR3 is 16 amino acids. From germline, CDR1 is SNHLY and CDR2 FYNNEI. This CDR3 is CASSEAIVGRGEGQYF. The DNA of the CDR3 is TGTGCCAGCAGTGAAGCCATAGTAGGACGGGGAGAGGGGCAGTACTTC. Using reference TRBV2 and TRBJ2-7 for the parts outside the CDR3, the full variable domain is EPEVTQTPSHQVTQMGQEVILRCVPISNHLYFYWYRQILGQKVEFLVSFYNNEISEKSEIFDDQFSVERPDGSNFTLKIRSTKLEDSAMYFCASSEAIVGRGEGQYFGPGTRLTVT.

This chain uses TRBV5-5 with TRBJ2-7; tentatively, D is TRBD1 (6 bases). The germline V gene has CDR1 SGHKS and CDR2 YYEKEE (reference sequence). This CDR3 is 16 amino acids long. V shed 4 bases and J shed 2 bases, with 19 bases lying between them. CDR3 region: CASSPGTDSQAYEQYF. DNA of the CDR3: TGTGCCAGCAGCCCCGGAACGGACAGCCAGGCCTACGAGCAGTACTTC.

The chain recombines TRBV18 with TRBJ1-4; D might be TRBD1 (6 bases). Germline CDR1 is KGHSH and CDR2 is LQKENI. With 6 bases removed from V and 7 bases from J, the gap between germline ends came to 15 bases. The CDR3 runs to 14 residues. The DNA for the CDR3 is TGTGCCAGCTCCGTAGGACAGCAGCCTGAAAAACTGTTTTTT. Translation: CASSVGQQPEKLFF. The complete variable domain, with remaining parts taken from reference TRBV18 and TRBJ1-4, reads NAGVMQNPRHLVRRRGQEARLRCSPMKGHSHVYWYRQLPEEGLKFMVYLQKENIIDESGMPKERFSAEFPKEGPSILRIQQVVRGDSAAYFCASSVGQQPEKLFFGSGTQLSVL.

The chain has TRBV18 and TRBJ2-1, with 9 bases fitting TRBD2. Looked up from germline, CDR1 is KGHSH and CDR2 is LQKENI. The ends lost 3 bases at V and 8 bases at J; junction bases unmatched: 14. CDR3 size: 17 residues. This CDR3 reads CASSPIMPGLAIDEQFF. For the CDR3, the DNA is TGTGCCAGCTCACCCATCATGCCGGGACTAGCTATAGATGAGCAGTTCTTC.

This chain uses TRBV28 with TRBJ2-2, with 10 bases lining up with TRBD1. The CDR3 has 16 amino acids. Germline CDR1 and CDR2: MDHEN and SYDVKM. J lost 8 bases, V lost 6 bases, and 12 bases had no gene match. The CDR3 nucleotides are TGTGCCAGCAGCCTAAACATCGGGACAGGGGTTGGGGAGCTGTTTTTT. Translated: CASSLNIGTGVGELFF. Full variable domain (outside the CDR3, taken from reference TRBV28 and TRBJ2-2): DVKVTQSSRYLVKRTGEKVFLECVQDMDHENMFWYRQDPGLGLRLIYFSYDVKMKEKGDIPEGYSVSREKKERFSLILESASTNQTSMYLCASSLNIGTGVGELFFGEGSRLTVL.

The CDR3 bases are TGCAGCGTTTCCCGAGGGCAGACTGAAGCTTTCTTT. Its translation: CSVSRGQTEAFF. The chain joins TRBV29-1 to TRBJ1-1; D remains ambiguous. With 5 bases removed from V and 5 bases from J, the gap between germline ends came to 12 bases. Germline V gene lookup returns CDR1 SQVTM and CDR2 ANQGSEA. This CDR3 spans 12 amino acids.

This chain joins TRBV4-1 and TRBJ2-1, with 10 positions matching TRBD1. The length of the CDR3 is 19 residues. Germline V gives CDR1 MGHRA, CDR2 YSYEKL. V gave up 2 bases and J gave up 7 bases; unmatched junction bases: 17. The CDR3 loop is CASSQPPYRPGQGKNEQFF. CDR3 nucleotide sequence: TGCGCCAGCAGCCAACCACCTTATAGACCGGGACAGGGGAAGAATGAGCAGTTCTTC.

CDR3 protein: CASSPGRRGADTEAFF. In DNA, the CDR3 is TGTGCCAGCTCACCGGGTAGACGGGGGGCCGACACTGAAGCTTTCTTT. The chain is built from TRBV18 and TRBJ1-1, with TRBD1 as a possible D gene (6 bases). From germline, CDR1 is KGHSH and CDR2 LQKENI. V dropped 3 bases and J dropped 3 bases, with 17 bases sitting between them. The CDR3 is 16 residues long.

This clone occurred a few times. V and J are TRBV12-3 or TRBV12-4 and TRBJ1-2; 9 bases fit TRBD1. The J segment lost 8 bases and the V segment lost 4 bases, leaving 2 bases of the junction unmatched. CDR3 length equals 12 residues. The CDR3 here is CASSWDREGYTF. DNA for the CDR3: TGTGCCAGCAGTTGGGACAGGGAGGGCTACACCTTC.

There are a few counts of this clone. This chain uses TRBV5-5 with TRBJ1-2; D perhaps matches TRBD1 (6 bases). Trimming took 0 bases from V and 2 from J, leaving 8 bases between them. The CDR3 is 14 amino acids. Germline CDR1 is SGHKS and CDR2 is YYEKEE (reference sequence). CDR3 sequence: CASSLDRENYGYTF. The CDR3 DNA reads as TGTGCCAGCAGCTTGGACAGGGAGAACTATGGCTACACCTTC.

V gene TRBV7-2 combines with J gene TRBJ2-7; 7 bases map to TRBD1. This CDR3 contains 14 residues. After removal of 2 bases from V and 3 bases from J, the junction contained 4 bases not matched to a gene. The germline V gene has CDR1 SGHTA and CDR2 FQGNSA. CDR3 loop: CASSLRTGDYEQYF. The CDR3 region has the DNA TGTGCCAGCAGCTTAAGGACAGGCGACTACGAGCAGTACTTC.

The chain recombines TRBV6-6 with TRBJ1-2; a weak D match, TRBD1 (6 bases). Germline V CDR1 and CDR2: MNHNY, SVGAGI (reference sequence). V was clipped by 8 bases and J by 8 bases, with 18 bases between them. This CDR3 has 13 amino acids. The CDR3 here is CASASRGARGYTF. In DNA, the CDR3 is TGTGCCAGCGCCTCGCGGGGGGCAAGGGGCTACACCTTC.

The V and J genes are TRBV2 and TRBJ1-1; 9 positions agree with TRBD1. CDR3 length: 17 residues. After removal of 2 bases from V and 5 bases from J, the junction contained 12 bases not matched to a gene. The germline V gene has CDR1 SNHLY and CDR2 FYNNEI. CDR3 in DNA: TGTGCCAGCAGTGAACGAGGACGGACAGGGGCGGGGACTGAAGCTTTCTTT. Residues: CASSERGRTGAGTEAFF.

The J gene is TRBJ1-1, the V gene TRBV19; 8 positions agree with TRBD1. The trim removed 9 bases at V and 7 bases at J, leaving 13 bases unmatched. CDR1 is LNHDA and CDR2 is SQIVND in the germline V gene (reference sequence). There are 14 residues in the CDR3. As DNA, the CDR3 is TGTGCCAGCCATGCGGACAGGGAGGGAGGTGAAGCTTTCTTT. Translated: CASHADREGGEAFF.

V and J are TRBV5-1 and TRBJ2-3; perhaps TRBD2 as D (5 bases). The germline V and J ends were trimmed by 0 bases and 0 bases, with 8 bases remaining between them. The CDR3 spans 15 residues. Germline CDR1 SGHRS, CDR2 YFSETQ. CDR3: CASSLVLASTDTQYF. The CDR3 DNA sequence: TGCGCCAGCAGCTTGGTCCTAGCTAGCACAGATACGCAGTATTTT.

The chain has TRBV9 and TRBJ2-5, with 11 bases matching TRBD2. The J segment lost 5 bases and the V segment lost 3 bases, leaving 12 bases of the junction unmatched. Looked up from germline, CDR1 is SGDLS and CDR2 is YYNGEE. The CDR3 is made up of 17 amino acids. The chain's CDR3 is CASSATWGTSGGETQYF. Here the CDR3 DNA reads TGTGCCAGCAGCGCCACCTGGGGGACTAGCGGTGGGGAGACCCAGTACTTC.

V is TRBV6-4 and J is TRBJ2-2; no reliable D call. V was shortened by 5 bases and J by 0 bases, with 10 bases between the two germline ends. The CDR3 covers 15 residues. Germline lookup yields CDR1 MRHNA and CDR2 SNTAGT. CDR3 sequence reads: CASSREETNTGELFF. DNA of the CDR3: TGTGCCAGCAGTCGTGAGGAGACGAACACCGGGGAGCTGTTTTTT.

The chain links TRBV19 to TRBJ2-2; 9 nucleotides agree with TRBD1. V lost 4 bases and J lost 4; bases outside the gene matches: 7. CDR1 and CDR2 from the germline V gene are LNHDA and SQIVND (reference sequence). The CDR3 is 16 amino acids. In DNA form, the CDR3 reads TGTGCCAGTAGTACCGGGACAGGGTCGGGCACCGGGGAGCTGTTTTTT. Protein product: CASSTGTGSGTGELFF.

Here the CDR3 DNA reads TGTGCCACCAGTGACCCTACGACAGGGAACACTGAAGCTTTCTTT. Protein: CATSDPTTGNTEAFF. This chain connects TRBV24-1 to TRBJ1-1; tentative D call: TRBD1 (6 bases). Germline CDR1 reads KGHDR; CDR2 reads SFDVKD. CDR3 length: 15 residues. The V gene lost 4 bases and the J gene lost 1 base, with 12 bases spanning the gap.

The J gene is TRBJ2-5, the V gene TRBV11-2; 12 bases line up with TRBD2. Germline values: CDR1 SGHAT, CDR2 FQNNGV. The CDR3 consists of 18 residues. With V trimmed by 5 bases and J by 4 bases, 14 bases remained unmatched. The CDR3 nucleotides are TGTGCCAGCAGCCCTAGGGCTAGCGGGAGGGGGCCCCGAGAGACCCAGTACTTC. Protein sequence: CASSPRASGRGPRETQYF.